These 12 T cell receptor beta chains share one sample of origin, sequenced in a study of cytomegalovirus exposure and HLA in healthy donors (TCRdb year 2017). The library was produced with the immunoSEQ multiplex PCR assay. For the multiplex PCR, a mixture combining 60 forward primers for TCR Vbeta segments and 13 reverse primers for TCR Jbeta segments was used. The table comes from immuneACCESS by way of TCRdb, which keeps in-frame sequences with V and J called. Part of the clones is missing from these tables; in studies checked, under half for an unresolved V gene and the rest for unknown reasons. The sample table holds about 110,000 clones, of which around 70% were seen once. The top ten hold 1% to 1.5% of the sample. Input material: PBMCs. The origin of the receptors is a man in his forties in good health and CMV-seronegative.

V usage is TRBV4-1 and J usage is TRBJ2-3; maybe TRBD2 (6 bases). The V gene's germline CDR1 is MGHRA and CDR2 YSYEKL. The CDR3 is made up of 16 amino acids. Trimming took off 0 bases at V and 0 bases at J, with 10 bases between the two ends. The CDR3 DNA reads as TGCGCCAGCAGCCAAGATCCGAGCGGGAGCACAGATACGCAGTATTTT. Protein sequence: CASSQDPSGSTDTQYF.

This clone was counted a few times. The genes are TRBV4-1 and TRBJ2-7; D is unresolved. The CDR3 extends over 14 amino acids. Germline CDR1 MGHRA, CDR2 YSYEKL. V shed 0 bases and J shed 3 bases, with 9 bases lying between them. CDR3 in amino acids: CASSQESRGYEQYF. The DNA of the CDR3 is TGCGCCAGCAGCCAAGAATCTCGCGGCTACGAGCAGTACTTC.

This clone turned up a few times. The chain uses TRBV28 and TRBJ2-3; 8 bases are a match to TRBD2. The CDR3 spans 16 residues. Germline values: CDR1 MDHEN, CDR2 SYDVKM. The V gene end was trimmed by 4 bases and the J gene end by 1 base; junction bases not matched to a gene: 7. The CDR3: CASSSQTSARTDTQYF. As DNA, the CDR3 is TGTGCCAGCAGTTCGCAGACTAGCGCCCGCACAGATACGCAGTATTTT.

This chain uses TRBV30 with TRBJ1-4, with 7 bases fitting TRBD1. Trimming removed 0 bases from V and 5 bases from J; junction bases left unmatched: 3. The germline CDR1 and CDR2 sequences are GTSNPN and SVGIG (reference sequence). The CDR3 contains 14 residues. CDR3 amino acids: CAWSVKQGNEKLFF. DNA for the CDR3: TGTGCCTGGAGTGTAAAACAGGGGAATGAAAAACTGTTTTTT.

The chain recombines TRBV30 with TRBJ1-6, with 7 nucleotides matching TRBD1. Trimming took 3 bases from V and 11 from J; bases not matched to a gene: 7. Germline CDR1 reads GTSNPN; CDR2 reads SVGIG (reference sequence). The CDR3 is 13 residues long. DNA for the CDR3: TGTGCCTGGAGCGAGACAGGGTTGCCACCCCTCCACTTT. This encodes CAWSETGLPPLHF.

The CDR3 is CASSLRTENYGYTF. The CDR3 DNA reads TGTGCCAGCAGCTTACGTACTGAAAACTATGGCTACACCTTC. The V and J genes are TRBV7-9 and TRBJ1-2; D not resolved. This CDR3 spans 14 amino acids. The germline CDR1 and CDR2 sequences are SEHNR and FQNEAQ (reference sequence). Trimming removed 2 bases from V and 2 bases from J, with 9 bases in between. The full variable domain, with the rest looked up from reference TRBV7-9 and TRBJ1-2, is DTGVSQNPRHKITKRGQNVTFRCDPISEHNRLYWYRQTLGQGPEFLTYFQNEAQLEKSRLLSDRFSAERPKGSFSTLEIQRTEQGDSAMYLCASSLRTENYGYTFGSGTRLTVV.

CDR3 bases: TGTGCCAGCTCACCATTACTAGCGGGCACAGATACGCAGTATTTT. Protein: CASSPLLAGTDTQYF. V usage is TRBV18 and J usage is TRBJ2-3; 8 bases match TRBD2. V was clipped by 2 bases and J by 1 base; unmatched bases: 2. Germline V lookup: CDR1 KGHSH, CDR2 LQKENI. The CDR3 sequence is 15 residues long.

The chain carries TRBV2 and TRBJ2-1, with 11 bases matching TRBD2. The CDR3 contains 15 residues. V lost 6 bases and J lost 7; bases outside the gene matches: 8. Germline V gives CDR1 SNHLY, CDR2 FYNNEI. The CDR3 loop reads CASRVAGGPENEQFF. The CDR3 bases are TGTGCCAGCAGGGTAGCGGGAGGGCCAGAAAATGAGCAGTTCTTC.

The rearrangement links TRBV2 to TRBJ2-7; TRBD2 is a possible D gene (6 bases). The CDR3 is 15 amino acids. CDR1 and CDR2 (germline): SNHLY, FYNNEI. V lost 7 bases and J lost 3, with 19 bases in between. The CDR3 region is CASTIPSGDGYEQYF. The DNA of the CDR3 is TGTGCCAGCACCATACCCTCGGGAGATGGCTACGAGCAGTACTTC.

This chain connects TRBV23-1 to TRBJ2-5; maybe TRBD2 (6 bases). TRBV23-1 has ORF status, its function being uncertain. The CDR3 is 16 residues long. V lost 0 bases and J lost 0, with 11 bases in between. In DNA, the CDR3 is TGCGCCAGCAGTCAATCGGCTAGCGAGAACCAAGAGACCCAGTACTTC. Translated, it gives CASSQSASENQETQYF.

The gene calls are TRBV6-6 and TRBJ2-1; possibly TRBD1 for D (5 bases). The CDR3 covers 15 residues. Germline V gene data show CDR1 as MNHNY and CDR2 as SVGAGI (reference sequence). Deletions cut 5 bases from V and 0 bases from J, with 11 bases between. The CDR3: CASSRGLVSYNEQFF. The CDR3 DNA reads as TGTGCCAGCAGTAGGGGTCTAGTCTCCTACAATGAGCAGTTCTTC.

The chain couples TRBV5-4 to TRBJ2-7, with 16 bases that match TRBD2. CDR3 size: 13 residues. From germline, CDR1 is SGHNT and CDR2 YYREEE (reference sequence). The trim removed 3 bases at V and 12 bases at J, leaving 3 bases unmatched. The DNA of the CDR3 is TGTGCCAGCAGCTCGGGACTAGCGGGGGGGCGGTACTTC. As protein: CASSSGLAGGRYF.